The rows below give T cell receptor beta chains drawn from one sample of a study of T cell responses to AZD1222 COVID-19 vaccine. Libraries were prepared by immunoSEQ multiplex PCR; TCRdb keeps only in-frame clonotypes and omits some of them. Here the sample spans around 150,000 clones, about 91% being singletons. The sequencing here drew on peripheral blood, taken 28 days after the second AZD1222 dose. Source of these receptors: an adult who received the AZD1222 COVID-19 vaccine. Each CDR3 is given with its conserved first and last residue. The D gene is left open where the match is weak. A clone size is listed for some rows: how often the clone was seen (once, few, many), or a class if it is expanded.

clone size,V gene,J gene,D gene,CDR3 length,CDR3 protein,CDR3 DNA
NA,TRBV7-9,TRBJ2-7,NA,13,CASSSTGSYEQYF,TGTGCCAGCAGCTCGACAGGATCCTACGAGCAGTACTTC
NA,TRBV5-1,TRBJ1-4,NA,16,CASSLGGYPTNEKLFF,TGCGCCAGCAGCTTGGGCGGGTACCCCACTAATGAAAAACTGTTTTTT
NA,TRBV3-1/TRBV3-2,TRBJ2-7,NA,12,CASSSSSYEQYF,TGTGCCAGCAGCTCGAGCTCCTACGAGCAGTACTTC
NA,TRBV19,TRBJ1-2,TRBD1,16,CASSRHRGGRNYGYTF,TGTGCCAGTAGTCGTCACAGGGGTGGAAGAAACTATGGCTACACCTTC
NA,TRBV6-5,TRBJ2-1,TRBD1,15,CASSSMTGGHNEQFF,TGTGCCAGCAGTTCCATGACAGGGGGCCACAATGAGCAGTTCTTC
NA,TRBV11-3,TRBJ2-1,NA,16,CASSSDSPGTYNEQFF,TGTGCCAGCAGCTCGGACTCCCCCGGCACCTACAATGAGCAGTTCTTC
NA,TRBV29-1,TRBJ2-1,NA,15,CSVAGARVGYNEQFF,TGCAGCGTTGCCGGTGCGCGGGTTGGCTACAATGAGCAGTTCTTC
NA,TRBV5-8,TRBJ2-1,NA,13,CASSLLADNEQFF,TGTGCCAGCAGCTTGTTGGCAGACAATGAGCAGTTCTTC
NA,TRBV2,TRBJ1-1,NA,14,CASSEDRGHLEAFF,TGTGCCAGCAGTGAAGATCGGGGGCACCTTGAAGCTTTCTTT
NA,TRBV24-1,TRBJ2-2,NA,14,CATSDLGGAGELFF,TGTGCCACCAGTGATTTGGGAGGGGCCGGGGAGCTGTTTTTT
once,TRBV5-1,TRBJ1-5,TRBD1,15,CASSPGQGFGQPQHF,TGCGCCAGCAGCCCTGGACAGGGTTTCGGGCAGCCCCAGCATTTT
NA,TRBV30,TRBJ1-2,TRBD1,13,CAWSPGQDIGYTF,TGTGCCTGGAGCCCGGGACAGGACATTGGCTACACCTTC
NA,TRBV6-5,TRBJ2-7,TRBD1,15,CASRKGQGSFYEQYF,TGTGCCAGCAGAAAGGGACAGGGATCCTTCTACGAGCAGTACTTC
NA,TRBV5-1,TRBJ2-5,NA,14,CASSLAGRTETQYF,TGCGCCAGCAGCTTGGCCGGGAGAACGGAGACCCAGTACTTC
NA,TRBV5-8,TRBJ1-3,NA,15,CASSFFLVSGNTIYF,TGTGCCAGCAGCTTTTTCTTGGTCTCTGGAAACACCATATATTTT
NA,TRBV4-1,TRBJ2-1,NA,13,CASSQDFYNEQFF,TGCGCCAGCAGCCAGGATTTCTACAATGAGCAGTTCTTC
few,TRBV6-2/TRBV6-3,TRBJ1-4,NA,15,CASSYWGISNEKLFF,TGTGCCAGCAGTTACTGGGGAATCTCCAATGAAAAACTGTTTTTT
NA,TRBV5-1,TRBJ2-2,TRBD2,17,CASSLGPSGANTGELFF,TGCGCCAGCAGCTTGGGGCCTAGCGGTGCGAACACCGGGGAGCTGTTTTTT
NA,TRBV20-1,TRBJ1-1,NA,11,CSARDRAEAFF,TGCAGTGCTAGAGACCGCGCTGAAGCTTTCTTT
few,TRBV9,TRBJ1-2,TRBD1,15,CASSPTPTGNYGYTF,TGTGCCAGCAGCCCCACCCCGACAGGGAACTATGGCTACACCTTC
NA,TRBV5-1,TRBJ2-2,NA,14,CASSPHPNTGELFF,TGCGCCAGCAGCCCTCACCCGAACACCGGGGAGCTGTTTTTT
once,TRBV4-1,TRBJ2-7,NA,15,CASSQEGNTYYEQYF,TGCGCCAGCAGCCAAGAAGGGAACACTTATTACGAGCAGTACTTC
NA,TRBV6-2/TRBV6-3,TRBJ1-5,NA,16,CASSYSRKGPNQPQHF,TGTGCCAGCAGTTACTCTCGGAAAGGGCCCAATCAGCCCCAGCATTTT
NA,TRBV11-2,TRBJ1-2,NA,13,CASSLDRGVGYTF,TGTGCCAGCAGCTTAGATCGGGGGGTAGGCTACACCTTC
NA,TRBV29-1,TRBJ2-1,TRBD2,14,CSPFGGGAGNEQFF,TGCAGCCCCTTTGGCGGGGGGGCTGGAAATGAGCAGTTCTTC
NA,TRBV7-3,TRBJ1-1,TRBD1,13,CASSLETGTEAFF,TGTGCCAGCAGCCTAGAGACAGGGACTGAAGCTTTCTTT
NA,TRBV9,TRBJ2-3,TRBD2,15,CASSVSGGATDTQYF,TGTGCCAGCAGCGTGAGCGGGGGGGCTACAGATACGCAGTATTTT
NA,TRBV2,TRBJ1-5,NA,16,CASSPGDEVSNQPQHF,TGTGCCAGCTCCCCGGGGGACGAAGTTTCCAATCAGCCCCAGCATTTT
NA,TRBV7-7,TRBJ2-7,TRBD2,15,CASSLEAGAAYEQYF,TGTGCCAGCAGCTTAGAAGCGGGAGCAGCCTACGAGCAGTACTTC
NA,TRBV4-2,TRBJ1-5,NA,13,CASSQEEGQPQHF,TGTGCCAGCAGCCAAGAAGAGGGACAGCCCCAGCATTTT
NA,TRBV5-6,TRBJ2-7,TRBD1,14,CASSDGTATYEQYF,TGTGCCAGCAGCGACGGGACAGCGACCTACGAGCAGTACTTC
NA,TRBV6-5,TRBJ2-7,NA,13,CASSYEGVREQYF,TGTGCCAGCAGTTACGAGGGAGTCCGCGAGCAGTACTTC
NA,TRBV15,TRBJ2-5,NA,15,CATSRDDFLQETQYF,TGTGCCACCAGCAGAGATGATTTTCTACAAGAGACCCAGTACTTC
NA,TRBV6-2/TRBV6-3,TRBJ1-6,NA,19,CASSYVRGAFSSYNSPLHF,TGTGCCAGCAGTTACGTTAGGGGGGCATTTAGCTCCTATAATTCACCCCTCCACTTT
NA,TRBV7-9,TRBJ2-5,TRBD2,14,CASSLSGGQETQYF,TGTGCCAGCAGCTTAAGCGGGGGGCAGGAGACCCAGTACTTC
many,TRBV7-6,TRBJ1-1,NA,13,CASSLGGDTEAFF,TGTGCCAGCAGCTTGGGGGGGGACACTGAAGCTTTCTTT
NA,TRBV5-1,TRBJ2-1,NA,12,CASSLNFAEQFF,TGCGCCAGCAGCTTGAATTTCGCTGAGCAGTTCTTC
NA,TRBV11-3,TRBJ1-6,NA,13,CASSLGPQRPLHF,TGTGCCAGCAGCCTCGGGCCCCAAAGACCCCTCCACTTT
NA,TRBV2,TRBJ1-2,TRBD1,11,CARQGIYGYTF,TGTGCCAGACAGGGGATCTATGGCTACACCTTC
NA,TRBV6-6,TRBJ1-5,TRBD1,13,CASKDRGNQPQHF,TGTGCCAGCAAAGACAGGGGCAATCAGCCCCAGCATTTT
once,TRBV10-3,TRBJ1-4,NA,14,CAISESGANEKLFF,TGTGCCATCAGTGAATCGGGTGCTAATGAAAAACTGTTTTTT
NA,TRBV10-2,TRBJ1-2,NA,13,CASTPGPLGGYTF,TGCGCCAGCACCCCCGGGCCCCTTGGGGGCTACACCTTC
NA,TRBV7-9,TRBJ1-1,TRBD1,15,CASSLGVDRGFGAFF,TGTGCCAGCAGCTTAGGGGTGGACAGGGGATTCGGAGCTTTCTTT
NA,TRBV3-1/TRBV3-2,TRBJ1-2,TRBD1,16,CASSQDGGYRGYGYTF,TGTGCCAGCAGCCAAGATGGGGGGTACAGGGGCTATGGCTACACCTTC
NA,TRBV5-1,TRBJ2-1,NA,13,CASSLGLDNEQFF,TGCGCCAGCAGCTTGGGACTTGACAATGAGCAGTTCTTC
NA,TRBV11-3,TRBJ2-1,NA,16,CASSLRSIRGHNEQFF,TGTGCCAGCAGCTTAAGGAGCATTCGGGGGCACAATGAGCAGTTCTTC
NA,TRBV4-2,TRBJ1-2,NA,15,CASSQEGGADYGYTF,TGTGCCAGCAGCCAAGAAGGGGGGGCTGACTATGGCTACACCTTC